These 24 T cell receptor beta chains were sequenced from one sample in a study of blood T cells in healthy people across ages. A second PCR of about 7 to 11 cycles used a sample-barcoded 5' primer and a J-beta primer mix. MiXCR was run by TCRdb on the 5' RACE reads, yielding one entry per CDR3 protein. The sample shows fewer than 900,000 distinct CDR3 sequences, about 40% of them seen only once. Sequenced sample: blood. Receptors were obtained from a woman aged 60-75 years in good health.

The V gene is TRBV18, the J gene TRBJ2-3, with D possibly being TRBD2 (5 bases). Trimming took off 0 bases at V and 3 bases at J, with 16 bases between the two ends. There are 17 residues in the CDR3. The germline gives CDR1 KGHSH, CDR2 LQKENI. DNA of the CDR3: TGTGCCAGCTCACCACCGTTCGGGGTTTGGAGTACAGATACGCAGTATTTT. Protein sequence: CASSPPFGVWSTDTQYF. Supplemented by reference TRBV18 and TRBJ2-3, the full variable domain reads NAGVMQNPRHLVRRRGQEARLRCSPMKGHSHVYWYRQLPEEGLKFMVYLQKENIIDESGMPKERFSAEFPKEGPSILRIQQVVRGDSAAYFCASSPPFGVWSTDTQYFGPGTRLTVL.

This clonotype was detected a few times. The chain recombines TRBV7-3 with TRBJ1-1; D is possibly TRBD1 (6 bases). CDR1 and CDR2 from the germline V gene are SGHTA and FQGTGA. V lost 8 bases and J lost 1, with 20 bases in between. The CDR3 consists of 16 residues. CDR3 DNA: TGTGCCAGCGAAACCCTCCTGGGACAACCGAACACTGAAGCTTTCTTT. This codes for CASETLLGQPNTEAFF.

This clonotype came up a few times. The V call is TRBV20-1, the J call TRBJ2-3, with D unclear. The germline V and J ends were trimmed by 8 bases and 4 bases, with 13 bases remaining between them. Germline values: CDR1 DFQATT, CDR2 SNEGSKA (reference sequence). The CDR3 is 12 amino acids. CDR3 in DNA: TGCAGTCCGGCTGGTAGTTCAGATACGCAGTATTTT. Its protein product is CSPAGSSDTQYF.

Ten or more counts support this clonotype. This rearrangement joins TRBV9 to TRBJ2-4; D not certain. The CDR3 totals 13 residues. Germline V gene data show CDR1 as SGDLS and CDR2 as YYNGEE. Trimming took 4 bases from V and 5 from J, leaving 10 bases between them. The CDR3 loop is CASSPQLENIQYF. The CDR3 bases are TGTGCCAGCAGCCCACAACTCGAAAACATTCAGTACTTC.

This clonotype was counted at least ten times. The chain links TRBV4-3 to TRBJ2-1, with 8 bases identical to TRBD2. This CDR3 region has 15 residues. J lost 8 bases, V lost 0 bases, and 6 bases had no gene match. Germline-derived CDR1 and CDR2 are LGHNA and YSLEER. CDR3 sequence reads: CASSQETGGPDEQFF. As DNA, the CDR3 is TGCGCCAGCAGCCAAGAAACGGGAGGGCCCGATGAGCAGTTCTTC.

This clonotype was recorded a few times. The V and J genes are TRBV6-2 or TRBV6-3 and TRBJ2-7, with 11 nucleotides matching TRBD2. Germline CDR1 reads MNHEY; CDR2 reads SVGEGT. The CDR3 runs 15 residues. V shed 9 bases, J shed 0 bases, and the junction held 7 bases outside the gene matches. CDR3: CASGDTSGSSYEQYF. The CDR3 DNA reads TGTGCCAGTGGGGATACTAGCGGGAGCTCCTACGAGCAGTACTTC.

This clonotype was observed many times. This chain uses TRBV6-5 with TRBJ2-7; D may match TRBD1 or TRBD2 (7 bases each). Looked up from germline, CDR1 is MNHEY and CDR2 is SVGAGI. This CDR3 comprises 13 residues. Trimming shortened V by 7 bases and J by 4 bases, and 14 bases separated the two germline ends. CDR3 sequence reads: CASTFRGGYEQYF. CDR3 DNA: TGTGCCAGCACCTTCAGGGGGGGATACGAGCAGTACTTC.

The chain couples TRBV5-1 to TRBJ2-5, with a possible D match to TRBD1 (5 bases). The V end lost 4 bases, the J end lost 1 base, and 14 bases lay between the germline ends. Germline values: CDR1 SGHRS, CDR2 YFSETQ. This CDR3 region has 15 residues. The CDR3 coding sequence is TGCGCCAGCAGCGTTCAGGGCAACGGCCAAGAGACCCAGTACTTC. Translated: CASSVQGNGQETQYF.

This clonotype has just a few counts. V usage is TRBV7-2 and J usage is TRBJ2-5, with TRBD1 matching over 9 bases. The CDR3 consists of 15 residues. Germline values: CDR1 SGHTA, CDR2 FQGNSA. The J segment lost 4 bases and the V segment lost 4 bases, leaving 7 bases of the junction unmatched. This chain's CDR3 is CASSWAGTGSETQYF. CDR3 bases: TGTGCCAGCAGCTGGGCCGGGACAGGGTCAGAGACCCAGTACTTC.

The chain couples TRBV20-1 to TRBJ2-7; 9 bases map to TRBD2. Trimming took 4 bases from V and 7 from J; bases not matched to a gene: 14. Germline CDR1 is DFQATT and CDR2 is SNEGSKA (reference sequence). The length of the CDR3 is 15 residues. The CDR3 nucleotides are TGCAGTGCTACCCCAAAGCGGGGGGTCACCAATGAGCAGTACTTC. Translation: CSATPKRGVTNEQYF.

The CDR3 coding sequence is TGTGCCAGCAGCTCGGGACAGGCGGGCCATGAGCAGTTCTTC. The encoded protein is CASSSGQAGHEQFF. This rearrangement joins TRBV7-2 to TRBJ2-1; TRBD1 agrees at 8 bases. Germline CDR1 reads SGHTA; CDR2 reads FQGNSA. This CDR3 comprises 14 residues. V lost 4 bases, J lost 8 bases, and 7 bases stayed unmatched. Complete variable domain (other parts from reference TRBV7-2 and TRBJ2-1): GAGVSQSPSNKVTEKGKDVELRCDPISGHTALYWYRQSLGQGLEFLIYFQGNSAPDKSGLPSDRFSAERTGGSVSTLTIQRTQQEDSAVYLCASSSGQAGHEQFFGPGTRLTVL.

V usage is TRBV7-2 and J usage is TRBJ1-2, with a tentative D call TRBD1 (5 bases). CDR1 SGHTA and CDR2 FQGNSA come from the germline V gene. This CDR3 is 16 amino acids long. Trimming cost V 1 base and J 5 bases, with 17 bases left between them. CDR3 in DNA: TGTGCCAGCAGCTTAGTAGCCCTGGGGGTGGGATATGGCTACACCTTC. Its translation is CASSLVALGVGYGYTF.

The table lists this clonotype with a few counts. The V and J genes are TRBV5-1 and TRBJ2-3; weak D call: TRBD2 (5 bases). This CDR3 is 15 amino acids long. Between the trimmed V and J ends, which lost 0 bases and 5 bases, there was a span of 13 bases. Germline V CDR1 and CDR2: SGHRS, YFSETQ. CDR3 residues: CASSLVSGMRDTQYF. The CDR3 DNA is TGCGCCAGCAGCTTGGTTTCGGGGATGCGAGATACGCAGTATTTT.

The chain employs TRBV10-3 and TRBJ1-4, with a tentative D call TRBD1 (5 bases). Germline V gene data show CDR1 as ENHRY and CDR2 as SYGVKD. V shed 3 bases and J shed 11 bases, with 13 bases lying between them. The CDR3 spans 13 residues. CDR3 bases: TGTGCCATCAGTGATGGCAGGGATGGTAAACTGTTTTTT. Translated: CAISDGRDGKLFF.

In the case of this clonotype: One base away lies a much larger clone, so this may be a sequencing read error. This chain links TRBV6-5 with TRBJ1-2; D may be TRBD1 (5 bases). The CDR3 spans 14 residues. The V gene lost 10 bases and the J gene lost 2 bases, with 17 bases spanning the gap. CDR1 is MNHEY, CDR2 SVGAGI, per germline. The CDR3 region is CANRLTEANYGYTF. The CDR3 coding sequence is TGTGCCAACAGGCTGACAGAAGCAAACTATGGCTACACCTTC.

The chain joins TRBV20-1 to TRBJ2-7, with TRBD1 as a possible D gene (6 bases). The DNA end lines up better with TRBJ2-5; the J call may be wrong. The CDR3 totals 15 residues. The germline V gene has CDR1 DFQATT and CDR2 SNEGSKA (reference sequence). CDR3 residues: CSARDRDTQSETQYF. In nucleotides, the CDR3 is TGCAGTGCTAGAGACCGGGACACCCAGTCGGAGACCCAGTACTTC.

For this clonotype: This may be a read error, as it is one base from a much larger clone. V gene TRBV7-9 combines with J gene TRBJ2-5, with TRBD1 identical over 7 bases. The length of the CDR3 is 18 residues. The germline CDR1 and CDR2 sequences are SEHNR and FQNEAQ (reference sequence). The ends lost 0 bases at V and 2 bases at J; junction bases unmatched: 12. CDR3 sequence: CASSLAIGVTGVQETQYF. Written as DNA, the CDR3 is TGTGCCAGCAGCTTAGCAATCGGTGTTACAGGGGTTCAAGAGACCCAGTACTTC.

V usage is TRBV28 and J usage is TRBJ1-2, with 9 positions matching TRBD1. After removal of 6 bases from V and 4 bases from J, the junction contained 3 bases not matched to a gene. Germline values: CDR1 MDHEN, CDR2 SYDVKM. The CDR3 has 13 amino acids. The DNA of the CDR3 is TGTGCCAGCAGGCGGACAGGGGTCTATGGCTACACCTTC. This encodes CASRRTGVYGYTF.

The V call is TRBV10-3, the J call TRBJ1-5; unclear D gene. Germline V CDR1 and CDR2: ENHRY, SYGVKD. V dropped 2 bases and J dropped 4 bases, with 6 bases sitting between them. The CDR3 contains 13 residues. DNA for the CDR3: TGTGCCATCAGTGAGGAGAAAAATCAGCCCCAGCATTTT. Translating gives CAISEEKNQPQHF.

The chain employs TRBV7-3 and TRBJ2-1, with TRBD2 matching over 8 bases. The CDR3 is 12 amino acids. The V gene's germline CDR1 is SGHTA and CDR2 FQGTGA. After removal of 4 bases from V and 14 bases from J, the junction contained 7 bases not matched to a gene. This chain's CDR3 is CASSSEAGVEFF. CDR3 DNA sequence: TGTGCCAGCAGCTCGGAAGCGGGAGTGGAGTTCTTC. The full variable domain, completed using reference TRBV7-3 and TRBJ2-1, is GAGVSQTPSNKVTEKGKYVELRCDPISGHTALYWYRQSLGQGPEFLIYFQGTGAADDSGLPNDRFFAVRPEGSVSTLKIQRTERGDSAVYLCASSSEAGVEFFGPGTRLTVL.

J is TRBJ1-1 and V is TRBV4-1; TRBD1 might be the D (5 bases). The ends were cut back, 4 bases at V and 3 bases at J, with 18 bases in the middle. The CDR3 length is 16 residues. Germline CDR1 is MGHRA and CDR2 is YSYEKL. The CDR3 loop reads CASSRVGGGRYTEAFF. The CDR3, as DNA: TGCGCCAGCAGCCGGGTAGGTGGGGGTCGGTACACTGAAGCTTTCTTT.

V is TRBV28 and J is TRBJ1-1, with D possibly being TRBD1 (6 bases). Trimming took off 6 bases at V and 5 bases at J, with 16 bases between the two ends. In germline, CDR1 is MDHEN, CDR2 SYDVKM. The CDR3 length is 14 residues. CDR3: CASSGGGEGTEAFF. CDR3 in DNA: TGTGCCAGCAGCGGGGGGGGCGAGGGGACTGAAGCTTTCTTT. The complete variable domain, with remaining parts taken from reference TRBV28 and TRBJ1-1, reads DVKVTQSSRYLVKRTGEKVFLECVQDMDHENMFWYRQDPGLGLRLIYFSYDVKMKEKGDIPEGYSVSREKKERFSLILESASTNQTSMYLCASSGGGEGTEAFFGQGTRLTVV.

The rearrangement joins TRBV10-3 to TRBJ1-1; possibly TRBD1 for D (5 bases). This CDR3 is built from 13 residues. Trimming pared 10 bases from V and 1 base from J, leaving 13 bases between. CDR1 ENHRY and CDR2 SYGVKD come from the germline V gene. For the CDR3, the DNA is TGTGCCACCAGGGCATACCAGAACACTGAAGCTTTCTTT. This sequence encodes CATRAYQNTEAFF.

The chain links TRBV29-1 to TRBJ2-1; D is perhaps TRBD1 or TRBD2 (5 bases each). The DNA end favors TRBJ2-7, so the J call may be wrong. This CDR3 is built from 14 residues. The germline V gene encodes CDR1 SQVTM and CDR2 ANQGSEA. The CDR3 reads CSVGGLSSYNEQYF. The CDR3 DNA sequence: TGCAGCGTTGGGGGGTTAAGCTCCTACAATGAGCAGTACTTC.